The clone carrying this TCR beta chain was detected a few times. This specimen comes from a study of blood T cell repertoires in COVID-19. Study overall: Acute and convalescent COVID-19 samples came from the United States, Italy and Spain. PBMCs, B-cell-depleted T cells, or T cells were the source of the cDNA or gDNA that made up the material.

In the original processing: Scientists estimated how many nucleated cells there were by amplifying reference gene primers. The data were produced by immunoSEQ multiplex PCR, yet TCRdb's version contains in-frame clones alone and is incomplete. V, J and clone size are those of that table, while D and trimming were read from the DNA. The sample holds 40,000 to 50,000 clones, around 86% seen once. There are 12 residues in the CDR3. V was shortened by 3 bases and J by 4 bases, with 7 bases between the two germline ends. Sequenced sample: peripheral blood. The receptor was derived from a human donor in a cohort sampled during active COVID-19. V is TRBV12-3 or TRBV12-4 and J is TRBJ2-7; the D gene is possibly TRBD1 (6 bases). The CDR3 region has the DNA TGTGCCAGCAGTTTTACAGGGTACGAGCAGTACTTC. Amino acid sequence: CASSFTGYEQYF.